This T cell receptor (beta chain) was profiled in a study of T cell responses to AZD1222 COVID-19 vaccine. This CDR3 is 14 amino acids long. The V gene end was trimmed by 5 bases and the J gene end by 5 bases; junction bases not matched to a gene: 7. Germline CDR1 is SGHVS and CDR2 is FQNEAQ. Study-level findings and limits: No repertoire was sampled before or during the peak T cell response, only after it. Clonal diversity may have been underestimated in mostly white British donors.

Method: immunoSEQ multiplex PCR; TCRdb's copy keeps in-frame clones and lacks some. The table lists 200,000 to 300,000 clones, over 85% of them singletons, with less than 0.6% in the top ten. Of note for this clone: The antigen remains unidentified.

The sample in question was peripheral blood, obtained on day 0 of AZD1222 vaccination. The sequence was obtained from an adult in good health. The rearrangement uses TRBV7-8 and TRBJ2-5, with 8 bases identical to TRBD2. The CDR3 is CASSPGGGAETQYF. Here the CDR3 DNA reads TGTGCCAGCAGCCCCGGGGGGGGCGCGGAGACCCAGTACTTC.